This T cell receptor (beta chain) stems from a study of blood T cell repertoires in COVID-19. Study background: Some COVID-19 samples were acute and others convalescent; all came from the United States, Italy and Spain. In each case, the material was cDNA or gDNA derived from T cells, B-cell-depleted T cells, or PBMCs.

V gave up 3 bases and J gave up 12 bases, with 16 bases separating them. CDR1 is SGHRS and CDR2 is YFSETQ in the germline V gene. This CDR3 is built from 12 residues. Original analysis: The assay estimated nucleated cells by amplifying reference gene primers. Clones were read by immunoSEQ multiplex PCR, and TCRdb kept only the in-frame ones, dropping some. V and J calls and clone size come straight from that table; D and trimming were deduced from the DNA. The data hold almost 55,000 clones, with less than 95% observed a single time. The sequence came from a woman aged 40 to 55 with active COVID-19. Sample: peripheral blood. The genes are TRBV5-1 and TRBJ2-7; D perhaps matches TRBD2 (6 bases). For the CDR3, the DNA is TGCGCCAGCAGCTCTAACCGCGGGGCCCCGTACTTC. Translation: CASSSNRGAPYF.